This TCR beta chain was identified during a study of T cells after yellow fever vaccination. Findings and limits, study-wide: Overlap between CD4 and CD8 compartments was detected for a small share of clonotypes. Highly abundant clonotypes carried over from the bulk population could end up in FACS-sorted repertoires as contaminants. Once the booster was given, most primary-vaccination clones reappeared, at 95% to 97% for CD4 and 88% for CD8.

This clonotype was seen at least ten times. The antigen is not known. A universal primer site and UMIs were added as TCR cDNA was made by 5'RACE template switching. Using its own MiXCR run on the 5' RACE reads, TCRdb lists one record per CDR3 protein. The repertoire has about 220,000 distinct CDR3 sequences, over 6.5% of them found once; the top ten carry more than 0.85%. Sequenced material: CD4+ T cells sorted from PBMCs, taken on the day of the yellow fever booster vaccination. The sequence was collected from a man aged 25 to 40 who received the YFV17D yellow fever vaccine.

The CDR3 DNA follows: TGTGCCAGCAGTGAATTAGGGACTAGATTTAATGAGCAGTTCTTC. Protein: CASSELGTRFNEQFF. The chain has TRBV25-1 and TRBJ2-1; 8 positions match TRBD2. The J segment lost 7 bases and the V segment lost 1 base, leaving 6 bases of the junction unmatched. Germline V gene sequence: CDR1 MGHDK, CDR2 SYGVNS. The CDR3 length is 15 residues. The whole variable domain, filled in from reference TRBV25-1 and TRBJ2-1, reads EADIYQTPRYLVIGTGKKITLECSQTMGHDKMYWYQQDPGMELHLIHYSYGVNSTEKGDLSSESTVSRIRTEHFPLTLESARPSHTSQYLCASSELGTRFNEQFFGPGTRLTVL.